This TCR beta chain came from a study of T cell clusters in autoimmune cytopenias. The length of the CDR3 is 14 residues. Germline V gives CDR1 MNHEY, CDR2 SVGAGI. Each sample's input was 250 ng genomic DNA, 38,000 or so genome equivalents. TRB rearrangements were amplified by touch-down multiplex PCR with mixed TRB-A/B primers. TCRdb reprocessed the multiplex PCR reads and reports one entry per CDR3 protein, with no DNA. The sample table sets out 5,000 to 6,500 distinct CDR3 sequences. The data were also submitted as part of a second study, on T cell repertoires in aging, cancer and after chemotherapy. As that report states: Donors were grouped into six age bands spanning 30 or younger through 70 or older. Age-matched healthy donors had significantly more diverse, less clonal blood TCR repertoires than untreated cancer patients. In cancer patients, declining TCR diversity with age involved lost richness and lost evenness. Median generation probability rose over the chemotherapy interval in each cancer cohort, suggesting rebound thymic output.

The source material was peripheral blood. The receptor was derived from a human donor in good health. The gene calls are TRBV6-5 and TRBJ1-1. CDR3 loop: CASREERGNTEAFF.